The 29 T cell receptor beta chains below all came from one sample that was sequenced in a study of cytomegalovirus exposure and HLA in healthy donors. The PCR was carried out with 60 Vbeta primers and 13 Jbeta primers. Assay: immunoSEQ multiplex PCR; the TCRdb copy retains only in-frame clones and omits some. Of roughly 110,000 clones detected, approximately 74% appear once; the ten largest clones hold 13% to 15%. The sample comprised PBMCs. The origin of the receptors is a woman in her 40s in good health and CMV-seropositive.

The genes are TRBV19 and TRBJ2-5; the D gene is possibly TRBD1 (5 bases). Germline-derived CDR1 and CDR2 are LNHDA and SQIVND (reference sequence). The germline V and J ends were trimmed by 11 bases and 5 bases, with 21 bases remaining between them. There are 14 residues in the CDR3. The CDR3 sequence: CASRQGWSAETQYF. In DNA form, the CDR3 reads TGTGCCTCCCGGCAGGGATGGTCTGCGGAGACCCAGTACTTC.

This clone has just one count. The chain has TRBV18 and TRBJ1-1, with D tentatively TRBD1 (6 bases). The germline CDR1 and CDR2 sequences are KGHSH and LQKENI. Trimming took 3 bases from V and 5 from J, leaving 10 bases between them. The CDR3 covers 13 residues. CDR3 in DNA: TGTGCCAGCTCACCGGGGGGGCGAACTGAAGCTTTCTTT. This sequence encodes CASSPGGRTEAFF.

The J gene is TRBJ1-1, the V gene TRBV18; TRBD1 agrees at 8 bases. Trimming removed 3 bases from V and 11 bases from J; junction bases left unmatched: 11. Germline V lookup: CDR1 KGHSH, CDR2 LQKENI. The CDR3 has 14 residues. As DNA, the CDR3 is TGTGCCAGCTCACCCGGGGGACAGGAGAGGTTGGCTTTCTTT. Amino acid sequence: CASSPGGQERLAFF.

This clone was observed a few times. The chain has TRBV5-6 and TRBJ1-6; 10 bases match TRBD1. Unmatched junction bases numbered 14, after V lost 8 bases and J lost 0 bases. In germline, CDR1 is SGHDT, CDR2 YYEEEE. The CDR3 loop spans 19 amino acids. The CDR3: CASSPGQGLGRSYNSPLHF. The CDR3 DNA is TGTGCCAGTTCTCCGGGACAGGGGTTGGGGCGCTCCTATAATTCACCCCTCCACTTT.

CDR3 protein: CASSPVGGANYGYTF. The CDR3 DNA reads TGTGCCAGTAGCCCCGTGGGGGGAGCTAACTATGGCTACACCTTC. V and J are TRBV19 and TRBJ1-2; possible D gene TRBD1, 5 bases. The V end was cut by 6 bases, the J end by 0 bases, with 14 bases between. Germline CDR1 LNHDA, CDR2 SQIVND (reference sequence). This CDR3 has 15 residues.

The chain links TRBV10-3 to TRBJ2-7; 9 nucleotides align to TRBD2. This CDR3 spans 15 amino acids. Germline V gene sequence: CDR1 ENHRY, CDR2 SYGVKD. J was trimmed by 0 bases and V by 5 bases; bases with no gene match: 5. The CDR3 region has the DNA TGTGCCATCAGTTCTAGCGGGGCAATCTCCTACGAGCAGTACTTC. It translates to CAISSSGAISYEQYF.

The rearrangement uses TRBV6-1 and TRBJ2-7, with 7 bases matching TRBD1. The V gene's germline CDR1 is MNHNS and CDR2 SASEGT. V dropped 8 bases and J dropped 0; count of bases not matched to a gene: 10. The CDR3 runs to 15 residues. CDR3 sequence reads: CASAQGGFLSYEQYF. CDR3 DNA: TGTGCCAGCGCACAAGGGGGCTTCCTCTCCTACGAGCAGTACTTC.

A few counts support this clone. This chain uses TRBV7-2 with TRBJ2-2; D not certain. The CDR3 runs to 14 residues. Trimming took 5 bases from V and 1 from J, leaving 8 bases between them. The germline CDR1 and CDR2 sequences are SGHTA and FQGNSA. CDR3 nucleotides: TGTGCCAGCAGCCCAACTTTGAACACCGGGGAGCTGTTTTTT. Its translation is CASSPTLNTGELFF.

The chain carries TRBV9 and TRBJ1-1; TRBD1 might be the D (6 bases). Trimming shortened V by 0 bases and J by 6 bases, and 18 bases separated the two germline ends. The CDR3 is 16 residues long. The germline gives CDR1 SGDLS, CDR2 YYNGEE. CDR3 sequence: CASSVVQGRIGAEAFF. The CDR3 DNA reads TGTGCCAGCAGCGTAGTTCAGGGGCGGATCGGGGCTGAAGCTTTCTTT.

This chain links TRBV2 with TRBJ2-3; 11 positions agree with TRBD2. CDR1 is SNHLY, CDR2 FYNNEI, per germline. This CDR3 comprises 16 residues. Trimming took 6 bases from V and 0 from J; bases not matched to a gene: 5. The CDR3 DNA follows: TGTGCCAGCAGCCGACTAGCGGGGATTAGCACAGATACGCAGTATTTT. Encoded protein: CASSRLAGISTDTQYF.

The chain uses TRBV2 and TRBJ2-5, with D possibly TRBD1 on 5 matching bases. The CDR3 loop spans 14 amino acids. Germline CDR1 and CDR2: SNHLY and FYNNEI. V lost 7 bases and J lost 1, with 13 bases in between. The CDR3 DNA reads TGTGCCAGCACCGAAGAACAGGCCCAAGAGACCCAGTACTTC. This sequence encodes CASTEEQAQETQYF.

The rearrangement uses TRBV7-3 and TRBJ1-1, with D possibly TRBD1 on 5 matching bases. Germline V gene sequence: CDR1 SGHTA, CDR2 FQGTGA. V dropped 0 bases and J dropped 4 bases, with 12 bases sitting between them. The length of the CDR3 is 15 residues. The chain's CDR3 is CASSLTAGGGTEAFF. CDR3 sequence (DNA): TGTGCCAGCAGCTTAACGGCCGGGGGTGGCACTGAAGCTTTCTTT.

The genes are TRBV7-2 and TRBJ2-4, with 8 nucleotides matching TRBD1. From germline, CDR1 is SGHTA and CDR2 FQGNSA. This CDR3 spans 15 amino acids. The V segment lost 4 bases and the J segment 4 bases; nucleotides outside the gene matches: 6. The CDR3: CASSSPDRGKNIQYF. CDR3 in DNA: TGTGCCAGCAGCTCCCCTGACAGGGGAAAAAACATTCAGTACTTC.

The chain links TRBV29-1 to TRBJ1-1, with 8 bases identical to TRBD1. The germline V gene has CDR1 SQVTM and CDR2 ANQGSEA. Trimming at V came to 6 bases and at J to 6 bases, leaving 18 bases not matched to a gene. This CDR3 is 16 amino acids long. CDR3 sequence reads: CSVPHRPGQVGAEAFF. CDR3 nucleotides: TGCAGCGTCCCACACCGGCCGGGACAGGTAGGGGCTGAAGCTTTCTTT.

The CDR3 bases are TGTGCCAGCAGCCCGTCGGGGTATCGGCCGGGGGACACTGAAGCTTTCTTT. This gives the protein CASSPSGYRPGDTEAFF. The V gene is TRBV27, the J gene TRBJ1-1, with D possibly TRBD1 on 5 matching bases. Germline-derived CDR1 and CDR2 are MNHEY and SMNVEV (reference sequence). This CDR3 has 17 amino acids. The germline V and J ends were trimmed by 6 bases and 3 bases, with 23 bases remaining between them.

This clone was seen once. The chain couples TRBV6-1 to TRBJ2-6; D remains ambiguous. Trimming shortened V by 0 bases and J by 0 bases, and 6 bases separated the two germline ends. CDR1 is MNHNS and CDR2 is SASEGT in the germline V gene. The CDR3 is 16 residues long. CDR3 DNA sequence: TGTGCCAGCAGTGAAGCCAGACACTCTGGGGCCAACGTCCTGACTTTC. It is translated as CASSEARHSGANVLTF.

This rearrangement joins TRBV5-1 to TRBJ1-1, with D possibly TRBD1 on 5 matching bases. There are 13 residues in the CDR3. Trimming pared 0 bases from V and 3 bases from J, leaving 6 bases between. Germline V gene data show CDR1 as SGHRS and CDR2 as YFSETQ. The chain's CDR3 is CASSLAGDTEAFF. The DNA for the CDR3 is TGCGCCAGCAGCTTGGCGGGGGACACTGAAGCTTTCTTT.

The rearrangement uses TRBV29-1 and TRBJ2-3; D is perhaps TRBD2 (6 bases). Trimming took off 7 bases at V and 4 bases at J, with 18 bases between the two ends. This CDR3 is built from 14 residues. The germline V gene has CDR1 SQVTM and CDR2 ANQGSEA. CDR3: CSAPGGSGADTQYF. DNA of the CDR3: TGCAGCGCCCCCGGAGGGAGTGGTGCAGATACGCAGTATTTT.

This sequence joins TRBV4-3 and TRBJ2-7; weak D call: TRBD1 (6 bases). CDR1 and CDR2 (germline): LGHNA, YSLEER. This CDR3 is built from 16 residues. The ends were cut back, 0 bases at V and 4 bases at J, with 16 bases in the middle. CDR3 nucleotides: TGCGCCAGCAGCCAAGACGACCGGGACACCCCTTACGAGCAGTACTTC. It is translated as CASSQDDRDTPYEQYF.

The chain combines TRBV7-2 with TRBJ2-3; D gene unclear. V gave up 2 bases and J gave up 1 base, with 7 bases separating them. The germline gives CDR1 SGHTA, CDR2 FQGNSA. The CDR3 spans 14 residues. The CDR3 sequence is CASSLISGTDTQYF. The CDR3, as DNA: TGTGCCAGCAGCTTAATCTCAGGCACAGATACGCAGTATTTT.

The chain joins TRBV2 to TRBJ2-7, with no clear D. Germline CDR1 reads SNHLY; CDR2 reads FYNNEI. The CDR3 spans 13 residues. V was clipped by 7 bases and J by 4 bases, with 14 bases between them. The DNA of the CDR3 is TGTGCCAGCAAGAAGGAGTTTCTTTACGAGCAGTACTTC. It encodes CASKKEFLYEQYF. Looking up the rest from reference TRBV2 and TRBJ2-7 gives the full variable domain: EPEVTQTPSHQVTQMGQEVILRCVPISNHLYFYWYRQILGQKVEFLVSFYNNEISEKSEIFDDQFSVERPDGSNFTLKIRSTKLEDSAMYFCASKKEFLYEQYFGPGTRLTVT.

This CDR3 reads CASRGQGMNTEAFF. In DNA, the CDR3 is TGTGCCAGCAGGGGACAGGGTATGAACACTGAAGCTTTCTTT. V and J are TRBV6-5 and TRBJ1-1; 9 positions agree with TRBD1. The CDR3 consists of 14 residues. Unmatched junction bases numbered 2, after V lost 6 bases and J lost 0 bases. The germline gives CDR1 MNHEY, CDR2 SVGAGI.

V and J are TRBV2 and TRBJ1-6; 8 bases are a match to TRBD1. The CDR3 is 15 amino acids. With V trimmed by 6 bases and J by 6 bases, 7 bases remained unmatched. The germline gives CDR1 SNHLY, CDR2 FYNNEI. The CDR3 DNA reads as TGTGCCAGCAGCGCCCGGACAGGGTTTAATTCACCCCTCCACTTT. As protein: CASSARTGFNSPLHF.

V is TRBV27 and J is TRBJ1-2; no clear D. CDR1 MNHEY and CDR2 SMNVEV come from the germline V gene (reference sequence). V lost 5 bases to trimming and J lost 0 bases, with 7 bases between them. This CDR3 has 13 amino acids. Here the CDR3 reads CASSTDSNYGYTF. Written as DNA, the CDR3 is TGTGCCAGCAGTACAGATTCTAACTATGGCTACACCTTC.

This chain uses TRBV7-9 with TRBJ2-5; TRBD2 aligns across 12 bases. The CDR3 sequence is 16 residues long. J was trimmed by 9 bases and V by 8 bases; bases with no gene match: 16. Germline CDR1 SEHNR, CDR2 FQNEAQ (reference sequence). The CDR3 bases are TGTGCCAGCGATTCAACTAGCGGGGGGTTCAGGGGGGCCCAGTACTTC. It translates to CASDSTSGGFRGAQYF.

The rearrangement uses TRBV28 and TRBJ1-2; tentatively, D is TRBD1 (5 bases). Germline CDR1 is MDHEN and CDR2 is SYDVKM. Trimming took 3 bases from V and 4 from J, leaving 9 bases between them. This CDR3 spans 13 amino acids. The CDR3 region is CASSFSGIYGYTF. DNA for the CDR3: TGTGCCAGCAGTTTTTCAGGGATCTATGGCTACACCTTC.

This clone appeared a few times. V and J are TRBV5-1 and TRBJ2-7, with 9 bases identical to TRBD1. Germline V CDR1 and CDR2: SGHRS, YFSETQ. Trimming at V came to 0 bases and at J to 7 bases, leaving 5 bases not matched to a gene. CDR3 size: 14 residues. CDR3 coding DNA: TGCGCCAGCAGCTTGGGGGGGACAGGGCAAGAGCAGTACTTC. Translated, it gives CASSLGGTGQEQYF.

This clone was observed a handful of times. The J gene is TRBJ2-7, the V gene TRBV5-1; a weak D match, TRBD1 (6 bases). Germline values: CDR1 SGHRS, CDR2 YFSETQ. This CDR3 spans 12 amino acids. Trimming took off 6 bases at V and 4 bases at J, with 11 bases between the two ends. CDR3 DNA: TGCGCCAGCACGCAACAGGGTTACGAGCAGTACTTC. It yields the protein CASTQQGYEQYF.

The chain has TRBV2 and TRBJ1-1; a weak D match, TRBD1 (5 bases). V shed 5 bases and J shed 6 bases, with 19 bases lying between them. The germline V gene has CDR1 SNHLY and CDR2 FYNNEI. The CDR3 is 15 amino acids. The CDR3 here is CASSIGGVGRSEAFF. DNA for the CDR3: TGTGCCAGCAGTATCGGGGGAGTTGGGAGGTCTGAAGCTTTCTTT.